The T cell receptor (beta chain) under discussion was sequenced for a study of blood T cell repertoires in COVID-19. Study information: Collection of acute and convalescent COVID-19 samples took place in the United States, Italy and Spain.

Original handling: Nucleated cell counts were estimated from reference gene primer amplification. Measured with immunoSEQ multiplex PCR; TCRdb has only the in-frame clones, and not every one. V, J and clone size derive from that table, while D and trimming were established from the DNA sequence. The sample lists 300,000 to 400,000 clones, approximately 91% occurring once. J was trimmed by 12 bases and V by 6 bases; bases with no gene match: 8. CDR1 and CDR2 from the germline V gene are DFQATT and SNEGSKA (reference sequence). This CDR3 comprises 11 residues. A Seattle source enrolled patients during active infection and followed them longitudinally.

The chain carries TRBV20-1 and TRBJ1-2, with TRBD1 identical over 9 bases. This TCR was sampled from a woman between 70 and 85 years old with COVID-19, enrolled during active disease. The source material was peripheral blood. The CDR3 protein is CSAGTGRGHTF. For the CDR3, the DNA is TGCAGTGCCGGGACAGGGAGAGGACACACCTTC.